A selection of T cell receptor beta chains follows, all from one sample in a study of early T cells in non-severe SARS-CoV-2 infection. Using its own MiXCR run on the 5' RACE reads, TCRdb lists one record per CDR3 protein. The sample shows roughly 38,000 distinct CDR3 sequences, around 5.8% of them seen only once. Sequencing used whole blood, obtained at baseline. Source of these receptors: an adult who was a healthcare worker with PCR-confirmed SARS-CoV-2 infection or an uninfected control (not recorded which). CDR3s leave out the opening cysteine and the closing phenylalanine or tryptophan.

length | J | V | CDR3
11 | TRBJ2-3 | TRBV6-1 | ASSDRRGDTQY
14 | TRBJ1-1 | TRBV12-3/TRBV12-4 | ASSLAGGGRNTEAF
14 | TRBJ2-3 | TRBV4-2 | ASSQEASGGADTQY
12 | TRBJ1-2 | TRBV12-3/TRBV12-4 | ASSLARQLYGYT
12 | TRBJ1-5 | TRBV5-6 | ASSLYRADQPQH
12 | TRBJ1-6 | TRBV27 | ASSQGAYNSPLH
12 | TRBJ1-2 | TRBV7-2 | ASSLEQGRYGYT
13 | TRBJ1-5 | TRBV12-3/TRBV12-4 | ATSVKGASNQPQH
14 | TRBJ2-4 | TRBV4-2 | ASSQELSDRGVIQY
13 | TRBJ2-5 | TRBV7-2 | ASSLWDRGLETQY
11 | TRBJ1-5 | TRBV19 | ASSGGLRQPQH
12 | TRBJ1-1 | TRBV6-9 | ASSGDGENTEAF
13 | TRBJ2-3 | TRBV27 | ASSPFPGATDTQY
13 | TRBJ2-1 | TRBV6-1 | ASSRTGGEFNEQF
13 | TRBJ2-5 | TRBV6-5 | ASSPGLATQETQY
10 | TRBJ2-3 | TRBV18 | ASSPTGVVQY
14 | TRBJ1-5 | TRBV20-1 | SATGSQWGSNQPQH
13 | TRBJ2-3 | TRBV7-2 | ASSTAGTSTDTQY
12 | TRBJ2-3 | TRBV12-3/TRBV12-4 | ASSFSGTTDTQY
10 | TRBJ1-2 | TRBV2 | ASNMDLWGYT
9 | TRBJ2-3 | TRBV10-3 | AIGYSDTQY
14 | TRBJ2-7 | TRBV5-6 | ASSQIQGANMYEQY
12 | TRBJ2-3 | TRBV7-2 | ASSPGGGTDTQY
14 | TRBJ2-7 | TRBV7-2 | ASSPGGRALSYEQY
12 | TRBJ2-3 | TRBV29-1 | SVLFRVPTDTQY
16 | TRBJ2-1 | TRBV5-5 | ASSLALTAGDSYNEQF
12 | TRBJ2-7 | TRBV20-1 | SARDPRGAHEQY
16 | TRBJ2-3 | TRBV3-2 | ASTSPFRSEGGTDTQY